This T cell receptor beta chain emerged from a study of blood T cells in healthy people across ages. Notes on the study in general: Nothing was known about donor CMV status, and this possibly confounded expanded clonotype changes.

The study drew donors from healthy Caucasian individuals in Russia aged about 6 to 95. Each sample provided at least 6 micrograms of extracted total RNA. Germline CDR1 MNHEY, CDR2 SMNVEV (reference sequence). The CDR3 consists of 13 residues. Comments on this clonotype: Its target is unknown. At one end, the junction sequence differs from germline, possibly due to a read error.

Through a sample-barcoded 5' primer and a J-beta primer mix, a second PCR was run for roughly 6 to 12 cycles. Each cDNA molecule was tagged by a template-switch adaptor that had 12 random nucleotides. A single record per CDR3 protein comes from TCRdb applying MiXCR to the 5' RACE reads. Here the sample spans some 860,000 distinct CDR3 sequences, about 61% being singletons. The source is a man aged 35 to 55 in good health. Specimen: blood. The chain is built from TRBV27 and TRBJ1-2; no reliable D call. This CDR3 reads CASSLWGGGGCTF. The CDR3 region has the DNA TGTGCCAGCAGTTTATGGGGTGGTGGCGGCTGCACCTTC.